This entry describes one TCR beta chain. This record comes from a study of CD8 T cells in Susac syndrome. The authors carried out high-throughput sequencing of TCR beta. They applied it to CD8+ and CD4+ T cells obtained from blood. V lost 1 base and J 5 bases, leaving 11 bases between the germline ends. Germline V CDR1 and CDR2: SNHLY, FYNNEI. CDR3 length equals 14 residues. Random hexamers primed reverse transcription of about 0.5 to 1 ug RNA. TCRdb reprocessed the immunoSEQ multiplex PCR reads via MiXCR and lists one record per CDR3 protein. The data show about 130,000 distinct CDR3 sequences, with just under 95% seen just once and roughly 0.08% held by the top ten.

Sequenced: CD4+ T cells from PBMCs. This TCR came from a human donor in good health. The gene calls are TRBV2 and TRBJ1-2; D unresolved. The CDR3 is CASSEVSSSYGYTF. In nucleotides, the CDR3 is TGTGCCAGCAGTGAAGTCAGCAGCTCATATGGCTACACCTTC.